Included here is one T cell receptor beta chain sequence, with context. Its antigen is still unknown. Produced via immunoSEQ multiplex PCR; TCRdb's table is partial and in-frame only. Of more than 150,000 clones listed, 80% to 95% are singletons. This sample was taken from a study of T cell responses to AZD1222 COVID-19 vaccine. Study outcomes and limitations: Reports say nearly half of spike-specific TCRs go after unmutated variant regions. Spike-specific TCR breadth and depth both grew after two AZD1222 doses. Spike-wide coverage was observed for vaccine-associated CD4 TCRs, with dominant responses at 160-218 and 743-854.

Trimming stripped 3 bases from V and 10 bases from J, with 10 bases between. The germline CDR1 and CDR2 sequences are MNHEY and SMNVEV (reference sequence). This CDR3 contains 12 residues. Sequencing was performed on peripheral blood, taken on day 0 of AZD1222 vaccination. This clonotype originated in an adult in good health. The V and J genes are TRBV27 and TRBJ2-1; D gene ambiguous. The CDR3 is CASSFPGQEQFF. In nucleotides, the CDR3 is TGTGCCAGCAGTTTCCCGGGCCAGGAGCAGTTCTTC.